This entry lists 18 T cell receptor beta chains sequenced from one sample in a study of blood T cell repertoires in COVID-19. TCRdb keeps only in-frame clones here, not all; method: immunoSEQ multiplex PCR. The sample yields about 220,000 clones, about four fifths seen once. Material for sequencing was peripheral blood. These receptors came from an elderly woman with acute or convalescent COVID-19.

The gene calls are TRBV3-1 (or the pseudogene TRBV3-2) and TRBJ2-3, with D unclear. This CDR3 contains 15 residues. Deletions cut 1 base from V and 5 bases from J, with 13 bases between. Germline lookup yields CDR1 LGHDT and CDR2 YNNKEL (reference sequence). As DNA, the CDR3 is TGTGCCAGCAGCCAAGTCGAGGCGGTTAGAGATACGCAGTATTTT. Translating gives CASSQVEAVRDTQYF.

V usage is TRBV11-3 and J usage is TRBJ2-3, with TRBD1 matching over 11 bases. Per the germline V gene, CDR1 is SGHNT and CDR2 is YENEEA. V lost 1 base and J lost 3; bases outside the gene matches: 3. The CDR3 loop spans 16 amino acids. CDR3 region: CASSLAGTGGTDTQYF. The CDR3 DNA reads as TGTGCCAGCAGCTTAGCCGGGACAGGGGGTACAGATACGCAGTATTTT.

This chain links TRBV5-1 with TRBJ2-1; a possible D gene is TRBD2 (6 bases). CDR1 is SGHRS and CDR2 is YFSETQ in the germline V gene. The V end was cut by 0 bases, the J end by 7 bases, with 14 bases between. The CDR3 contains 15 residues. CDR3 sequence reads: CASSLAGARGNEQFF. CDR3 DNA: TGCGCCAGCAGCTTGGCCGGGGCACGGGGGAATGAGCAGTTCTTC.

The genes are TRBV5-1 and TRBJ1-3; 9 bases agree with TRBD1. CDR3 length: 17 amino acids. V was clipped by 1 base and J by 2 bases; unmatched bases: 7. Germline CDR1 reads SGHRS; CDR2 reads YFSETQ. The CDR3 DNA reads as TGCGCCAGCAGCTTGTCCACCGGGACAGGGACTGGAAACACCATATATTTT. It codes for CASSLSTGTGTGNTIYF.

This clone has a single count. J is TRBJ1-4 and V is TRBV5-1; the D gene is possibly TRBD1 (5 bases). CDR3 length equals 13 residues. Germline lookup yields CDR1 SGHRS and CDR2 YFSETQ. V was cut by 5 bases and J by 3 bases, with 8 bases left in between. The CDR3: CASRKGANEKLFF. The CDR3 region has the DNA TGCGCCAGCAGGAAAGGGGCTAATGAAAAACTGTTTTTT.

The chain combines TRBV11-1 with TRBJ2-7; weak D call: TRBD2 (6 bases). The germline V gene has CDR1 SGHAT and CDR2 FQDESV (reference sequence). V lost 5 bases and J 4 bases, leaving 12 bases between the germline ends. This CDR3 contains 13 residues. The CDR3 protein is CASSRTGLYEQYF. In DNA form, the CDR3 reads TGTGCCAGCAGCCGAACGGGACTTTACGAGCAGTACTTC.

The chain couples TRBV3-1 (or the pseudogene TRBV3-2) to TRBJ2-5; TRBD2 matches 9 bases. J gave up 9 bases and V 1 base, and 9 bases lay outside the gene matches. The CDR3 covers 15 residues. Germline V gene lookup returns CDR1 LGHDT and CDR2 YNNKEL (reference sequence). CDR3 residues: CASSQGGIAGDPQYF. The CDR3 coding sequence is TGTGCCAGCAGCCAAGGGGGTATAGCGGGAGATCCCCAGTACTTC.

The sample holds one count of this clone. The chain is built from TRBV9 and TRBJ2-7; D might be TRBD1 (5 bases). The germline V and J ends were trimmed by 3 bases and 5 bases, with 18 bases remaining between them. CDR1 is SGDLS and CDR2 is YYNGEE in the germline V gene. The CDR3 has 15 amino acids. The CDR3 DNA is TGTGCCAGCAGCGCCCGGCCAGGGCCGGGCAACGAGCAGTACTTC. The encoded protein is CASSARPGPGNEQYF.

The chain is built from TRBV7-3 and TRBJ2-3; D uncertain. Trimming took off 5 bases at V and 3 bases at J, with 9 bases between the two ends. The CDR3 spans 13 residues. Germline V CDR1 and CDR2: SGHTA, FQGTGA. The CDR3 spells CASSQVKTDTQYF. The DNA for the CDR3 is TGTGCCAGCAGCCAGGTGAAGACAGATACGCAGTATTTT.

This chain's CDR3 is CASSLLTDSPNSPLHF. Here the CDR3 DNA reads TGTGCCAGCAGCCTACTGACGGACAGCCCCAATTCACCCCTCCACTTT. The rearrangement links TRBV5-4 to TRBJ1-6, with D possibly TRBD1 on 6 matching bases. CDR3 length: 16 amino acids. Germline V CDR1 and CDR2: SGHNT, YYREEE (reference sequence). V was shortened by 4 bases and J by 7 bases, with 18 bases between the two germline ends. Filled out from reference TRBV5-4 and TRBJ1-6, the complete variable domain reads ETGVTQSPTHLIKTRGQQVTLRCSSQSGHNTVSWYQQALGQGPQFIFQYYREEENGRGNFPPRFSGLQFPNYSSELNVNALELDDSALYLCASSLLTDSPNSPLHFGNGTRLTVT.

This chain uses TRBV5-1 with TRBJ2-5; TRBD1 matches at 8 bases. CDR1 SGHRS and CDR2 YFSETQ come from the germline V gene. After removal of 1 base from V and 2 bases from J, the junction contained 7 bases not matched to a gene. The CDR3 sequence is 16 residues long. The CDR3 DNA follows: TGCGCCAGCAGCTTGTCCGGGACAGGTTATCAAGAGACCCAGTACTTC. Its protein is CASSLSGTGYQETQYF.

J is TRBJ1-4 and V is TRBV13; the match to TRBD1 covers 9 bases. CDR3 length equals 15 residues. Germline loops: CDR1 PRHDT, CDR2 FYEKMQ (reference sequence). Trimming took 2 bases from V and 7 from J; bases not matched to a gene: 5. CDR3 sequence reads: CASSLRTGVAEKLFF. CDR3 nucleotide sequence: TGTGCCAGCAGCTTACGGACAGGGGTAGCTGAAAAACTGTTTTTT.

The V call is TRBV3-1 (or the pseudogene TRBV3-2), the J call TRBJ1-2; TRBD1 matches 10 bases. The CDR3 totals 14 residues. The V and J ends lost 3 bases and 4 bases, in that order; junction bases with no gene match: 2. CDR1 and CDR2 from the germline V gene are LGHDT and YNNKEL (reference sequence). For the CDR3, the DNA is TGTGCCAGCAGCCAGGACAGGGGGTCCTATGGCTACACCTTC. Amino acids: CASSQDRGSYGYTF.

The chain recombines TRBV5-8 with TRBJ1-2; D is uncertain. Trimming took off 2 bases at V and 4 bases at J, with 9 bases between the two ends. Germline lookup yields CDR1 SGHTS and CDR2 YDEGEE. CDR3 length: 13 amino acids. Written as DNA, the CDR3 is TGTGCCAGCAGCTTCCGACAAGGCTATGGCTACACCTTC. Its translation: CASSFRQGYGYTF. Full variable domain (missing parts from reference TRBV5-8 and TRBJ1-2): EAGVTQSPTHLIKTRGQQATLRCSPISGHTSVYWYQQALGLGLQFLLWYDEGEERNRGNFPPRFSGRQFPNYSSELNVNALELEDSALYLCASSFRQGYGYTFGSGTRLTVV.

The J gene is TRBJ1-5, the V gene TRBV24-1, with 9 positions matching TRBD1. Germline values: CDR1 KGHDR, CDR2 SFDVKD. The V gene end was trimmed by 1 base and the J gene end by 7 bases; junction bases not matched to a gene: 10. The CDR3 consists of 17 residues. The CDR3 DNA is TGTGCCACCAGTGATTTTCAACAGGGGGCAGCAGTCCAGCCCCAGCATTTT. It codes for CATSDFQQGAAVQPQHF.

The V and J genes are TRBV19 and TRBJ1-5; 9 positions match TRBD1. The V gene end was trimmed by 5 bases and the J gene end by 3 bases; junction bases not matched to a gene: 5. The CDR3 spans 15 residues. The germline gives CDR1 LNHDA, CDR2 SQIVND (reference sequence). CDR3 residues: CASSHGTGNNQPQHF. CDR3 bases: TGTGCCAGTAGTCACGGGACAGGGAACAATCAGCCCCAGCATTTT. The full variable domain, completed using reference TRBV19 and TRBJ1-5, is DGGITQSPKYLFRKEGQNVTLSCEQNLNHDAMYWYRQDPGQGLRLIYYSQIVNDFQKGDIAEGYSVSREKKESFPLTVTSAQKNPTAFYLCASSHGTGNNQPQHFGDGTRLSIL.

CDR3 DNA: TGTGCCAGCAGGACACAGGTACAAGAGACCCAGTACTTC. It yields the protein CASRTQVQETQYF. J is TRBJ2-5 and V is TRBV6-5; a weak D match, TRBD1 (5 bases). V was trimmed by 6 bases and J by 2 bases, leaving 10 bases between them. CDR3 size: 13 residues. Germline V CDR1 and CDR2: MNHEY, SVGAGI.

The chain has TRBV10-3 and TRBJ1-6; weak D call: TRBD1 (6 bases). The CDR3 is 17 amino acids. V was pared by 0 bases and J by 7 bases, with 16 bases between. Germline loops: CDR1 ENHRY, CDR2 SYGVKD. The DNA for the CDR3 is TGTGCCATCAGTGAGTCCGGCGCGGCAGGGGAGAATTCACCCCTCCACTTT. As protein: CAISESGAAGENSPLHF.